Detailed here is one TCR beta chain. Its antigen is still unknown. It is likely a read error, because the conserved phenylalanine at the end of the CDR3 is missing. The entry originates in a study of tumor-infiltrating lymphocytes in primary liver carcinoma. The germline V gene has CDR1 LGHNA and CDR2 YNFKEQ. The CDR3 extends over 17 amino acids. Study conclusions and caveats: Compared with blood, tumor repertoires held significantly more in their top 250 clones.

Production of TCR beta cDNA used around 500 ng total RNA together with a constant-region primer. Libraries for TCR beta were built through three nested multiplex PCR rounds, which together made up a slightly modified ARM-PCR procedure. The study ran its first two PCR rounds for roughly 11 cycles each, using TRBV1-TRBV30 forward primers and a C-beta reverse primer. TCRdb itself ran the multiplex PCR reads through MiXCR, one entry per CDR3 protein. Of 90,000 to 150,000 distinct CDR3 sequences listed, less than 75% are singletons. Co-extraction of RNA and DNA was performed on roughly 20-31 mg of unsorted bulk tissue. Treatment of the patients' primary liver carcinoma consisted of surgical resection.

The TCR originated in a woman aged 55 to 70 with primary liver carcinoma and hepatitis B virus infection. This chain connects TRBV4-2 to TRBJ2-7, with D perhaps matching TRBD2 (5 bases). Sequenced material: tumor-adjacent normal liver tissue. The CDR3 region is CASGQDRGGVGTYEQYL. The CDR3 DNA follows: TGTGCCAGCGGCCAAGATCGAGGAGGTGTAGGGACCTACGAGCAGTACTTG.